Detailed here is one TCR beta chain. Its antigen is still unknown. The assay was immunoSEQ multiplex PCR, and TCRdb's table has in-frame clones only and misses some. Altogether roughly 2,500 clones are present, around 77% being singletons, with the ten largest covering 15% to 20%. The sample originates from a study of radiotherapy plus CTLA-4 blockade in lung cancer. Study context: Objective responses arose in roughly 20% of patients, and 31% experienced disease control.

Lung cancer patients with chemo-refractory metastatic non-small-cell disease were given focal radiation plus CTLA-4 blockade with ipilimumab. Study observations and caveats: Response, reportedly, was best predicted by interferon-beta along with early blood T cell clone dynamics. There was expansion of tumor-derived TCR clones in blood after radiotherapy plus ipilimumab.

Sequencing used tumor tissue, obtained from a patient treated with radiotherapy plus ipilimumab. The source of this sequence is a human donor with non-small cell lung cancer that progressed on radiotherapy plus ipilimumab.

In nucleotides, the CDR3 is TGTGCCATCAGTGGAGACAGCCGAAAACTGTTTTTT. Its protein product is CAISGDSRKLFF. The V and J genes are TRBV10-3 and TRBJ1-4, with D maybe TRBD1 (5 bases). CDR1 and CDR2 (germline): ENHRY, SYGVKD. The CDR3 length is 12 residues. V was cut by 4 bases and J by 10 bases, with 10 bases left in between.